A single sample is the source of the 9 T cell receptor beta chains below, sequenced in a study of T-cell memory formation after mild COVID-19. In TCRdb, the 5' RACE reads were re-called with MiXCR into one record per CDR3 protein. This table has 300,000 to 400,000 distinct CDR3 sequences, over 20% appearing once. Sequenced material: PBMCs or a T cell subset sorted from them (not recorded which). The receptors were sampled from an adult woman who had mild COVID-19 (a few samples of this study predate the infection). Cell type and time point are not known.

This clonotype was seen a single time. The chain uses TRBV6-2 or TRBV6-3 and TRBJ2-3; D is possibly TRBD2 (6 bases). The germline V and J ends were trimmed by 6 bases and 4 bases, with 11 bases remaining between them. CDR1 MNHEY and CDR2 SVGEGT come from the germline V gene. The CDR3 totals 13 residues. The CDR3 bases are TGTGCCAGCAGCTACGGGGGTGCAGATACGCAGTATTTT. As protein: CASSYGGADTQYF.

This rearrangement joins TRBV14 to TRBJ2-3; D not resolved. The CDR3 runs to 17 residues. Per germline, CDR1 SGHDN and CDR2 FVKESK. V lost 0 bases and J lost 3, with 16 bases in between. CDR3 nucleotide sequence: TGTGCCAGCAGCCAAGATCCGTATGGGATCGGAACAGATACGCAGTATTTT. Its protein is CASSQDPYGIGTDTQYF.

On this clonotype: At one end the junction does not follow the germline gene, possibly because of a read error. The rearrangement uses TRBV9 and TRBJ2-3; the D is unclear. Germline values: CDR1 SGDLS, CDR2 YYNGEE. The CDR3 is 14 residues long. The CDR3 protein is CASSGGKRGNAINF. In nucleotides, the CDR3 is TGTGCCAGCAGCGGAGGAAAACGTGGAAATGCAATTAACTTT.

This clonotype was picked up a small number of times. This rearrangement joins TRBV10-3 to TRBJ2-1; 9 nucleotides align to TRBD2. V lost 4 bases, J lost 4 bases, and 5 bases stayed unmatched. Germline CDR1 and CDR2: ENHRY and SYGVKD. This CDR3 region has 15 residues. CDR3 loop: CAISGGLAGYNEQFF. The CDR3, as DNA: TGTGCCATCAGTGGAGGGCTAGCGGGGTACAATGAGCAGTTCTTC.

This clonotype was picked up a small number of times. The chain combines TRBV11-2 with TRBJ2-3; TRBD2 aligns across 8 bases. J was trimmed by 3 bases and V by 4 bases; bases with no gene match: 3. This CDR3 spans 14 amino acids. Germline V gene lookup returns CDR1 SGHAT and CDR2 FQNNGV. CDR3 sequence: CASSSREGTDTQYF. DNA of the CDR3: TGTGCCAGCAGCTCCCGGGAGGGGACAGATACGCAGTATTTT. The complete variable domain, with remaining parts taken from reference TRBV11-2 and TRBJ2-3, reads EAGVAQSPRYKIIEKRQSVAFWCNPISGHATLYWYQQILGQGPKLLIQFQNNGVVDDSQLPKDRFSAERLKGVDSTLKIQPAKLEDSAVYLCASSSREGTDTQYFGPGTRLTVL.

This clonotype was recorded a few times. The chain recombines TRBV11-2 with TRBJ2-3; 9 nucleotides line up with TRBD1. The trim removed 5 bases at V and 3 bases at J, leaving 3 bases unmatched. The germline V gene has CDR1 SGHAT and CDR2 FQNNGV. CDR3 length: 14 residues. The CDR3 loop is CASSQGTGTDTQYF. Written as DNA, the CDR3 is TGTGCCAGCAGCCAAGGGACAGGGACAGATACGCAGTATTTT.

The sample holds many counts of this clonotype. The CDR3 coding sequence is TGTGCCAGCAGTCCCGCGTTCCCCTACGAGCAGTACTTC. Translating it yields CASSPAFPYEQYF. The J gene is TRBJ2-7, the V gene TRBV12-3 or TRBV12-4; the D is unclear. The CDR3 extends over 13 amino acids. Trimming left V 5 bases short and J 2 bases short, with 10 bases between.

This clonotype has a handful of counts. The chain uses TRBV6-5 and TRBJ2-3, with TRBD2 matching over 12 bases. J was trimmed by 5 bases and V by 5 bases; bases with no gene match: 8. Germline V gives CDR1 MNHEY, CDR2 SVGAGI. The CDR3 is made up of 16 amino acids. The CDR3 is CASSAGTSGYLDTQYF. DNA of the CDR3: TGTGCCAGCAGTGCCGGGACTAGCGGGTACTTAGATACGCAGTATTTT.

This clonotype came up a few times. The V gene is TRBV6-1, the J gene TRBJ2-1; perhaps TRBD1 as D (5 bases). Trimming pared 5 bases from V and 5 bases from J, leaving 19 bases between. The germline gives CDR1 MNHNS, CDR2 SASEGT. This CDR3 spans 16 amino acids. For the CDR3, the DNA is TGTGCCAGCAGTCACACACCTAATGTAGGGGACAATGAGCAGTTCTTC. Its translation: CASSHTPNVGDNEQFF.